The following is a T cell receptor beta chain sequence with its context. Its antigen is as yet unknown. The data are from a study of CD8 T cells in Susac syndrome. Study summary: Blood was drawn from Susac syndrome patients while they were therapy-naive, on corticosteroids, or on intravenous immunoglobulin alone. Study-level results: Susac-specific public clones were found in both the total CD8+ and the CD8+ TEMRA repertoires, with more than 15 in the former and several in the latter.

Sequencing of TCR beta covered CD8+ and CD4+ T cells obtained from blood. CDR3 length equals 16 residues. Germline lookup yields CDR1 SGHVS and CDR2 FNYEAQ. The ends were cut back, 0 bases at V and 7 bases at J, with 16 bases in the middle. Random hexamers were used to reverse transcribe the RNA input (about 0.5 to 1 ug). TCRdb itself ran the immunoSEQ multiplex PCR reads through MiXCR, one entry per CDR3 protein. The repertoire consists of about 130,000 distinct CDR3 sequences, with around 96% occurring once and the leading ten covering approximately 0.2%. Sequencing was carried out using CD8+ T cells from PBMCs. The chain uses TRBV7-6 and TRBJ2-1; TRBD2 is a possible D gene (6 bases). The sequence derives from a human donor with Susac syndrome. CDR3 loop: CASSLANSGPRNEQFF. The CDR3, as DNA: TGTGCCAGCAGCTTAGCCAATAGCGGTCCCAGGAATGAGCAGTTCTTC.